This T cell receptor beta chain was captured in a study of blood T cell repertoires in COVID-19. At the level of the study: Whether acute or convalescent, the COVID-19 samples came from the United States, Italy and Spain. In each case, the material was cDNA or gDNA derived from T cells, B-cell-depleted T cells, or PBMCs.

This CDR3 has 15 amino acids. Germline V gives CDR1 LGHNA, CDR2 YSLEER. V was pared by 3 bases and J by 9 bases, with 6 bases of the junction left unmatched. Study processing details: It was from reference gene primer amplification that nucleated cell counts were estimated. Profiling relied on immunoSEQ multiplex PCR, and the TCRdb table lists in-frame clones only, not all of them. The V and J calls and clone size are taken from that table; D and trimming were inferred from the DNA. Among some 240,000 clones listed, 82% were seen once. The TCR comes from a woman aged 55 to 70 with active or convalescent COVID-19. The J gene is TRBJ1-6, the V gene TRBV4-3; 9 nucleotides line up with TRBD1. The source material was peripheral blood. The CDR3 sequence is CASSQVPGQGSPLHF. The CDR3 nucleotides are TGCGCCAGCAGCCAGGTCCCGGGACAGGGTTCACCCCTCCACTTT.